The 9 T cell receptor beta chains below come from one sample, sequenced in a study of early T cells in non-severe SARS-CoV-2 infection. TCRdb fed the 5' RACE reads into MiXCR, producing one record per CDR3 protein. The sample consists of tens of thousands of distinct CDR3 sequences, less than 6.5% of them appearing once. The specimen was whole blood, collected at baseline. These receptors all come from an adult who was a healthcare worker with PCR-confirmed SARS-CoV-2 infection or an uninfected control (not recorded which).

This clonotype came up many times. V and J are TRBV3-1 and TRBJ1-1; TRBD1 is a possible D gene (5 bases). V lost 4 bases to trimming and J lost 3 bases, with 15 bases between them. The CDR3 length is 15 residues. The V gene's germline CDR1 is LGHDT and CDR2 YNNKEL (reference sequence). The CDR3 DNA sequence: TGTGCCAGCAGCCCTGGGAGGGGCGCGGACACTGAAGCTTTCTTT. It translates to CASSPGRGADTEAFF.

The sample holds many counts of this clonotype. V and J are TRBV7-6 and TRBJ2-3; the match to TRBD2 covers 13 bases. In germline, CDR1 is SGHVS, CDR2 FNYEAQ. The V and J ends lost 4 bases and 4 bases, in that order; junction bases with no gene match: 2. The CDR3 consists of 15 residues. The CDR3 DNA reads TGTGCCAGCAGCTCGGGACTAGCGGGACCAGATACGCAGTATTTT. Its protein is CASSSGLAGPDTQYF.

This clonotype was observed at least ten times. The genes are TRBV29-1 and TRBJ2-5; TRBD1 agrees at 7 bases. The CDR3 consists of 12 residues. Trimming removed 5 bases from V and 4 bases from J; junction bases left unmatched: 4. The germline gives CDR1 SQVTM, CDR2 ANQGSEA. The CDR3 sequence is CSVRQGGETQYF. CDR3 DNA: TGCAGCGTTAGACAGGGTGGAGAGACCCAGTACTTC.

This clonotype was observed at least ten times. The J gene is TRBJ2-1, the V gene TRBV6-5, with 10 bases matching TRBD1. Per germline, CDR1 MNHEY and CDR2 SVGAGI. V was clipped by 5 bases and J by 4 bases; unmatched bases: 5. The CDR3 totals 15 residues. The CDR3 nucleotides read TGTGCCAGCAGTCCGACAGGGGGCGCTTACAATGAGCAGTTCTTC. Translating gives CASSPTGGAYNEQFF.

This clonotype was seen ten or more times. The CDR3 region is CASSPPSGRAGEPYNEQFF. DNA of the CDR3: TGTGCCAGCAGCCCCCCCAGCGGGAGGGCCGGGGAACCTTACAATGAGCAGTTCTTC. This chain links TRBV7-9 with TRBJ2-1; TRBD2 aligns across 10 bases. The junction had 17 bases not matched to a gene; V was cut back by 5 bases and J by 4 bases. The CDR3 runs 19 residues. The germline V gene has CDR1 SEHNR and CDR2 FQNEAQ (reference sequence).

The chain couples TRBV21-1 to TRBJ2-5. TRBV21-1 is given as a pseudogene. The CDR3 runs 11 residues. The CDR3 protein is CASGYQETQYF. DNA for the CDR3: TGTGCCAGCGGATACCAAGAGACCCAGTACTTC.

This clonotype has at least ten counts. V usage is TRBV7-6 and J usage is TRBJ1-1; D might be TRBD1 (6 bases). The germline V gene encodes CDR1 SGHVS and CDR2 FNYEAQ. There are 15 residues in the CDR3. V dropped 2 bases and J dropped 1 base, with 11 bases sitting between them. The chain's CDR3 is CASSLRQGSNTEAFF. DNA of the CDR3: TGTGCCAGCAGCTTAAGGCAGGGGTCGAACACTGAAGCTTTCTTT. Looking up the rest from reference TRBV7-6 and TRBJ1-1 gives the full variable domain: GAGVSQSPRYKVTKRGQDVALRCDPISGHVSLYWYRQALGQGPEFLTYFNYEAQQDKSGLPNDRFSAERPEGSISTLTIQRTEQRDSAMYRCASSLRQGSNTEAFFGQGTRLTVV.

This clonotype has ten or more counts. The CDR3 sequence: CASIRTSGPQETQYF. CDR3 sequence (DNA): TGTGCCAGCATTAGGACTAGCGGGCCCCAAGAGACCCAGTACTTC. The chain couples TRBV6-2 or TRBV6-3 to TRBJ2-5; TRBD2 agrees at 11 bases. Germline lookup yields CDR1 MNHEY and CDR2 SVGEGT. CDR3 size: 15 residues. J gave up 1 base and V 7 bases, and 5 bases lay outside the gene matches.

At least ten counts were recorded for this clonotype. The chain employs TRBV3-1 and TRBJ2-1, with 10 nucleotides matching TRBD2. In germline, CDR1 is LGHDT, CDR2 YNNKEL (reference sequence). Losses at the gene ends were 1 base for V and 8 bases for J; bases not matched to a gene: 8. CDR3 length: 16 amino acids. The CDR3 DNA reads as TGTGCCAGCAGCCAAGTCCGGCTAGCGGGAGTCGATGAGCAGTTCTTC. Protein product: CASSQVRLAGVDEQFF.